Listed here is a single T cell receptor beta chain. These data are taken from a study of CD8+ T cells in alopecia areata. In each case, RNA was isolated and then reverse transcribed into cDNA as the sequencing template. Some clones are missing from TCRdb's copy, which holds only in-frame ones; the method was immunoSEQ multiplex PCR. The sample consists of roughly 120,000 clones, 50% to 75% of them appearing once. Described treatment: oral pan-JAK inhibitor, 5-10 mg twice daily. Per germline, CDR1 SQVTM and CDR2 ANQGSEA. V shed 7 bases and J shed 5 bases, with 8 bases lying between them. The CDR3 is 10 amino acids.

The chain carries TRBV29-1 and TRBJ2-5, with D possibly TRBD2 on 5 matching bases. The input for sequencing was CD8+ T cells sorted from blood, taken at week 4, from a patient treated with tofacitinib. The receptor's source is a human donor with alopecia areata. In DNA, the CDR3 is TGCAGCGGGGAGTGGGAGACCCAGTACTTC. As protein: CSGEWETQYF.